The entry that follows covers one T cell receptor (beta chain) sequence. The antigen is not known. This sample is part of a study of cytomegalovirus exposure and HLA in healthy donors. Study results and caveats: TCR beta V- and J-gene trimming, according to a later analysis, was linked to a missense DCLRE1C variant. CMV antigen specificity was confirmed in vitro for a few CMV-associated chains.

Both 60 Vbeta primers and 13 Jbeta primers went into the PCR. TCRdb's copy holds only in-frame clones and misses some; the assay was immunoSEQ multiplex PCR. The sample has approximately 150,000 clones; about four fifths are singletons. The germline V and J ends were trimmed by 2 bases and 2 bases, with 10 bases remaining between them. The germline CDR1 and CDR2 sequences are MNHNS and SASEGT. The CDR3 is 14 amino acids. The sequence came from a girl between 10 and 17 years old in good health and CMV-seropositive. Sequencing was carried out using PBMCs. This chain connects TRBV6-1 to TRBJ2-7; a weak D match, TRBD1 (5 bases). This chain's CDR3 is CASSEFQGAYEQYF. CDR3 DNA sequence: TGTGCCAGCAGTGAATTCCAGGGCGCCTACGAGCAGTACTTC.